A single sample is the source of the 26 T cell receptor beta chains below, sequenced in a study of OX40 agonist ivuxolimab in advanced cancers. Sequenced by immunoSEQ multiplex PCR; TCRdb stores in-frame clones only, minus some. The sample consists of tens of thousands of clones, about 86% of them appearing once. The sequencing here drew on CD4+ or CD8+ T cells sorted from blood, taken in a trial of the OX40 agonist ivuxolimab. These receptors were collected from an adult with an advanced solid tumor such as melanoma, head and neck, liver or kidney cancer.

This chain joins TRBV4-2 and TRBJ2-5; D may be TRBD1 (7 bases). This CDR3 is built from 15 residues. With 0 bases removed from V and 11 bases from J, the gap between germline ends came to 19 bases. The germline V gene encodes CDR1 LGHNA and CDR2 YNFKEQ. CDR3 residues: CASSQDQTGTGEQYF. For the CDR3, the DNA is TGTGCCAGCAGCCAAGACCAGACAGGGACGGGAGAGCAGTACTTC.

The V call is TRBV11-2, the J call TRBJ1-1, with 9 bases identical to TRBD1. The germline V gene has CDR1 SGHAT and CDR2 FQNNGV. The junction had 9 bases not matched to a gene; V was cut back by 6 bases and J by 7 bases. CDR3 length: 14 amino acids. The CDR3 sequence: CASSPRGTGSEAFF. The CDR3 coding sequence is TGTGCCAGCAGTCCAAGGGGGACAGGGAGTGAAGCTTTCTTT.

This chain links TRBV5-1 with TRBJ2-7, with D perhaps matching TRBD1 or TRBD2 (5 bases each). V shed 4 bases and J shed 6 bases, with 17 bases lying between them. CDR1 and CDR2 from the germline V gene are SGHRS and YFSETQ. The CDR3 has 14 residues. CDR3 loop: CASSQGPSPSEQYF. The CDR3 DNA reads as TGCGCCAGCAGCCAGGGACCGTCTCCCTCCGAGCAGTACTTC.

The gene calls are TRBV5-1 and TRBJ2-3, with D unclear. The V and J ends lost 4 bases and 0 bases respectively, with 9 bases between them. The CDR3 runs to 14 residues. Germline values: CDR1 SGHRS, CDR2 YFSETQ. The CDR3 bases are TGCGCCAGCAGCCCCCGGTCTAGCACAGATACGCAGTATTTT. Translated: CASSPRSSTDTQYF.

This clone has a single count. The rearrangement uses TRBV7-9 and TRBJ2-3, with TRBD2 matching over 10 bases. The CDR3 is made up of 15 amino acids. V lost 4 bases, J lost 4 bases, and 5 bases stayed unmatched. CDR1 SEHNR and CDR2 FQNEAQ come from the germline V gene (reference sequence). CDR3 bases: TGTGCCAGCAGCTCCACTAGCGGGGTCGCAGATACGCAGTATTTT. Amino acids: CASSSTSGVADTQYF.

This CDR3 is CASSPRGDGYTF. The CDR3, as DNA: TGTGCCAGCAGCCCGAGGGGGGATGGCTACACCTTC. This chain connects TRBV7-8 to TRBJ1-2; possibly TRBD1 for D (6 bases). Trimming removed 5 bases at V and 6 bases at J, with 10 bases between. CDR3 length equals 12 residues. Germline CDR1 SGHVS, CDR2 FQNEAQ.

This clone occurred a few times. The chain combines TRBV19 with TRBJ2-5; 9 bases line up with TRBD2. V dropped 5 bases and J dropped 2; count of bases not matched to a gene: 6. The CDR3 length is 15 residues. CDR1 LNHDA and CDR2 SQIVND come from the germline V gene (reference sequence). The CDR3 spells CASSLGLALQETQYF. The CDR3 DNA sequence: TGTGCCAGTAGTTTGGGACTAGCCCTACAAGAGACCCAGTACTTC.

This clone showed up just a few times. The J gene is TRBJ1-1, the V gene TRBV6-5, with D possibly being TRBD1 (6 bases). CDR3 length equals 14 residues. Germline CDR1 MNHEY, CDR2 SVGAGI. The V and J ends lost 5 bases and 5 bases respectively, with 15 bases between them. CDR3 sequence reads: CASSQLTGHTEAFF. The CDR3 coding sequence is TGTGCCAGCAGTCAGTTAACAGGGCATACTGAAGCTTTCTTT.

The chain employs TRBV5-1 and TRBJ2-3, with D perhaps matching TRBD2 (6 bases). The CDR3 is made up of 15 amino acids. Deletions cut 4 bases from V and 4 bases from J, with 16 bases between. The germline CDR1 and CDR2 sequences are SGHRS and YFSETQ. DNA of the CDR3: TGCGCCAGCAGCCTTGCAGGTACGGGAGCAGATACGCAGTATTTT. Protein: CASSLAGTGADTQYF.

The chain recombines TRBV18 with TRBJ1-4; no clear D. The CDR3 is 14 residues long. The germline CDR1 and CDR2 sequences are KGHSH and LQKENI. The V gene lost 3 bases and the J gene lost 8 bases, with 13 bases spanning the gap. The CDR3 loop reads CASSPTGKREKLFF. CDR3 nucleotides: TGTGCCAGCTCACCCACCGGGAAGAGGGAAAAACTGTTTTTT.

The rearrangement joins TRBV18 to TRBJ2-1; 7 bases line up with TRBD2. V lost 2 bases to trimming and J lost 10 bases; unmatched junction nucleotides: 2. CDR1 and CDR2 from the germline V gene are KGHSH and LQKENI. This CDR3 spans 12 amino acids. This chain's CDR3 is CASSPWRGEQFF. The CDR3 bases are TGTGCCAGCTCACCATGGCGGGGGGAGCAGTTCTTC.

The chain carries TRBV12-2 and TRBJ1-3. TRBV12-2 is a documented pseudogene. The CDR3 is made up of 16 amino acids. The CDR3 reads CASRLVGRTSGNTIYF. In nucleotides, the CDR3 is TGTGCAAGTCGCTTAGTCGGACGGACCTCTGGAAACACCATATATTTT.

CDR3 nucleotide sequence: TGCGCCAGCAGCTTGGAGGGAGGTTGGGAGACCCAGTACTTC. This gives the protein CASSLEGGWETQYF. The rearrangement links TRBV5-1 to TRBJ2-5; D perhaps matches TRBD2 (6 bases). Trimming stripped 0 bases from V and 5 bases from J, with 11 bases between. This CDR3 spans 14 amino acids. Germline CDR1 and CDR2: SGHRS and YFSETQ.

CDR3 DNA sequence: TGTGCCAGCAGCTTAGTCCAAGAGACCCAGTACTTC. Translating it yields CASSLVQETQYF. V is TRBV7-9 and J is TRBJ2-5; no clear D gene. Germline V gene lookup returns CDR1 SEHNR and CDR2 FQNEAQ (reference sequence). The CDR3 has 12 amino acids. V was shortened by 1 base and J by 1 base, with 1 base between the two germline ends.

The CDR3 loop is CASSPLQGSGETQYF. The CDR3, as DNA: TGTGCCAGCTCACCGCTACAGGGGTCGGGAGAGACCCAGTACTTC. This chain links TRBV18 with TRBJ2-5; 7 bases align to TRBD1. The CDR3 contains 15 residues. From germline, CDR1 is KGHSH and CDR2 LQKENI. Trimming cost V 3 bases and J 4 bases; bases outside gene matches: 8.

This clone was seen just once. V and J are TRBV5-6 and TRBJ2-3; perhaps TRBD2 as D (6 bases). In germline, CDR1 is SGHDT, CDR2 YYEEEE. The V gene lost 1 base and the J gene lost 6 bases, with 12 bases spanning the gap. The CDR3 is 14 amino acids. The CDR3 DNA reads TGTGCCAGCAGCTTGCGCGGGGCAGGGGATACGCAGTATTTT. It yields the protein CASSLRGAGDTQYF.

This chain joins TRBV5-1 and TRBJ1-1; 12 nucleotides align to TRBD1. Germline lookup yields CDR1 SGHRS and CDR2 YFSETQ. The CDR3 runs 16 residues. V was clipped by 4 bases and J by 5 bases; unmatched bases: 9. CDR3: CASSILGGQGATEAFF. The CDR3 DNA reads TGCGCCAGCAGCATCCTGGGGGGACAGGGGGCTACTGAAGCTTTCTTT.

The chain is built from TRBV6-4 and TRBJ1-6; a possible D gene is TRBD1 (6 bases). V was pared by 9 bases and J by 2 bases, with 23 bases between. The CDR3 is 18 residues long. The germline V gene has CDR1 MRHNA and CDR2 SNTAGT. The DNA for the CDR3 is TGTGCCAGTCCCAGGGGCGTTAAGAAAACCACCTATAATTCACCCCTCCACTTT. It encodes CASPRGVKKTTYNSPLHF.

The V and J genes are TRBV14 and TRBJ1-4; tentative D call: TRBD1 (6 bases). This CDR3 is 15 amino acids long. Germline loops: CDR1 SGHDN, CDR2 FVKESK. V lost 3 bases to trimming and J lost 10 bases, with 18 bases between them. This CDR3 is CASSQGNRALGKLFF. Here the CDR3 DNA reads TGTGCCAGCAGCCAGGGGAACAGGGCTTTGGGAAAACTGTTTTTT. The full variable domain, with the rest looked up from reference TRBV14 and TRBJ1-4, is EAGVTQFPSHSVIEKGQTVTLRCDPISGHDNLYWYRRVMGKEIKFLLHFVKESKQDESGMPNNRFLAERTGGTYSTLKVQPAELEDSGVYFCASSQGNRALGKLFFGSGTQLSVL.

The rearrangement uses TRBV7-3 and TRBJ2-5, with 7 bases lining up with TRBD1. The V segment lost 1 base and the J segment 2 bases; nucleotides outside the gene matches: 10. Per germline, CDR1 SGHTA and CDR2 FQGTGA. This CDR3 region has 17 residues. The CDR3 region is CASSLKAGTEQQETQYF. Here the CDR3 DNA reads TGTGCCAGCAGCTTAAAGGCCGGGACAGAACAACAAGAGACCCAGTACTTC. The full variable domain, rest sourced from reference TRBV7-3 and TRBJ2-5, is GAGVSQTPSNKVTEKGKYVELRCDPISGHTALYWYRQSLGQGPEFLIYFQGTGAADDSGLPNDRFFAVRPEGSVSTLKIQRTERGDSAVYLCASSLKAGTEQQETQYFGPGTRLLVL.

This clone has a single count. CDR3 sequence (DNA): TGTGCCAGCAGCTTGGTTGCAGGGAGCACAGATACGCAGTATTTT. Residues: CASSLVAGSTDTQYF. The gene calls are TRBV5-4 and TRBJ2-3; possible D gene TRBD1, 5 bases. The V gene lost 0 bases and the J gene lost 0 bases, with 8 bases spanning the gap. Germline CDR1 and CDR2: SGHNT and YYREEE (reference sequence). The CDR3 loop spans 15 amino acids.

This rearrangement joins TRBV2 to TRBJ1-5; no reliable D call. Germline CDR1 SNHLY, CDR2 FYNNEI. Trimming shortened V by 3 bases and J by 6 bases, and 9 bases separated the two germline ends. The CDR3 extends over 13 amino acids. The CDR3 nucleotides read TGTGCCAGCAGTGATTTTGGGTTTCAGCCCCAGCATTTT. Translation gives CASSDFGFQPQHF.

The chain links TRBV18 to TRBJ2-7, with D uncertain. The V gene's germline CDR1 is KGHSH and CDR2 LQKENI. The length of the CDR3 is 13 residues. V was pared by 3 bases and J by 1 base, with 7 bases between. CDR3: CASSPQSSYEQYF. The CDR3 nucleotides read TGTGCCAGCTCACCTCAATCATCCTACGAGCAGTACTTC.

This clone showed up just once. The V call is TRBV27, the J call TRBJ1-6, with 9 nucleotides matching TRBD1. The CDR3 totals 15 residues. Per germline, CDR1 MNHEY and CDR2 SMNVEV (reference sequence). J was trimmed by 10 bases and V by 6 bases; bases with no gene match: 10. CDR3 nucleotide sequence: TGTGCCAGCAGCCCAGACAGGGGGGTAAGATCACCCCTCCACTTT. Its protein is CASSPDRGVRSPLHF.

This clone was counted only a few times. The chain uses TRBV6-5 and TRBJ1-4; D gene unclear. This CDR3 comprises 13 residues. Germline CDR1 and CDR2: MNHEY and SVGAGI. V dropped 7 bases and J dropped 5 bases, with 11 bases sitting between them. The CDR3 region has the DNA TGTGCCAGCATGAGACGGTTAAATGAAAAACTGTTTTTT. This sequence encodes CASMRRLNEKLFF.

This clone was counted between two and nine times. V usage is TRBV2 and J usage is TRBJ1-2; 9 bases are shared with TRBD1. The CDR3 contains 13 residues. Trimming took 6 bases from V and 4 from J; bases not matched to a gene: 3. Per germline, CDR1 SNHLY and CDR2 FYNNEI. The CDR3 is CASRKDRGYGYTF. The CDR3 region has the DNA TGTGCCAGCAGAAAGGACAGGGGCTATGGCTACACCTTC. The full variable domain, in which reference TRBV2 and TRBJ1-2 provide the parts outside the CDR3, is EPEVTQTPSHQVTQMGQEVILRCVPISNHLYFYWYRQILGQKVEFLVSFYNNEISEKSEIFDDQFSVERPDGSNFTLKIRSTKLEDSAMYFCASRKDRGYGYTFGSGTRLTVV.